This T cell receptor (beta chain) was sequenced for a study of early T cells in non-severe SARS-CoV-2 infection. Overall study: Sequenced bulk RNA came from whole blood that was unsorted, and chains were unpaired.

CDR3 size: 13 residues. Looked up from germline, CDR1 is LGHDT and CDR2 is YNNKEL (reference sequence). The ends were cut back, 8 bases at V and 2 bases at J, with 7 bases in the middle. TCRdb called the 5' RACE reads again in MiXCR, with one record for every CDR3 protein. The sample has under 70,000 distinct CDR3 sequences, about 15% seen once; the top ten hold more than 8.5%. This TCR was recovered from an adult who was a healthcare worker with PCR-confirmed SARS-CoV-2 infection or an uninfected control (not recorded which). The sample here was whole blood, taken at baseline. This chain joins TRBV3-1 and TRBJ2-6; no clear D. The CDR3, as DNA: TGTGCCAGCGCGATCACTGGGGCCAACGTCCTGACTTTC. Its translation is CASAITGANVLTF. The whole variable domain, remainder taken from reference TRBV3-1 and TRBJ2-6, is DTAVSQTPKYLVTQMGNDKSIKCEQNLGHDTMYWYKQDSKKFLKIMFSYNNKELIINETVPNRFSPKSPDKAHLNLHINSLELGDSAVYFCASAITGANVLTFGAGSRLTVL.